This T cell receptor (beta chain) was sequenced for a study of regulatory T cells in long-lasting Graves disease. V was trimmed by 6 bases and J by 1 base, leaving 18 bases between them. Germline V gives CDR1 SEHNR, CDR2 FQNEAQ (reference sequence). This CDR3 has 16 amino acids. As to time point: persistent/refractory GD, antithyroid drugs over 5 years with positive TRAb. After RNA was extracted from PBMCs, the TCR library was made from it. The peripheral blood volume drawn was approximately 9 milliliters, and it was collected into EDTA tubes. This clonotype was seen many times. The authors built TCR beta libraries using iRepertoire HTBI primers and Arm-PCR of CDR3 regions. TCRdb re-derived calls from the multiplex PCR reads in MiXCR, one entry per CDR3 protein. The sample includes 310,000 or so distinct CDR3 sequences, roughly 21% of them seen just once.

Sequenced material: peripheral blood mononuclear cells (PBMCs), taken when the disease was refractory, from a patient treated with antithyroid drugs. The V and J genes are TRBV7-9 and TRBJ1-2, with D hard to call. This receptor was obtained from a female donor with Graves disease. The CDR3 DNA reads as TGTGCCAGCAGTACGACCCCCCCGGACTTTAACTATGGCTACACCTTC. This gives the protein CASSTTPPDFNYGYTF.